The clone carrying this T cell receptor (beta chain) was seen more than once but under ten times. Its antigen is not identified. Isolation of CD4+ naive, central memory, regulatory and stem cell-like memory cells was achieved by sorting via CD45RO/CCR7/CD25/CD127/CD95/CD27. The isolated RNA, all of it, was reverse transcribed, so expressed TCRB transcripts were what got sequenced. Repertoires were generated with immunoSEQ multiplex PCR, while TCRdb's copy carries only in-frame clones and drops some. The profile covers 200,000 to 250,000 clones, with 27% appearing a single time and under 4.5% taken by the ten largest. The data derive from a study of beta chain features in type 1 diabetes. Findings and limits, study-wide: Equally in patients and controls, shorter templates might have been favored by PCR.

Unmatched junction bases numbered 7, after V lost 4 bases and J lost 9 bases. Germline V gene sequence: CDR1 SQVTM, CDR2 ANQGSEA. The CDR3 is made up of 13 amino acids. The TCR comes from a man aged 30 to 39 in good health. Sequencing was performed on central memory CD4+ T cells from blood. The chain uses TRBV29-1 and TRBJ2-1; 9 bases agree with TRBD1. CDR3 amino acids: CSVGGQGSGEQFF. CDR3 DNA sequence: TGCAGCGTTGGCGGACAGGGGTCGGGTGAGCAGTTCTTC.